The TCR beta chain under discussion was sequenced for a study of cytomegalovirus exposure and HLA in healthy donors. As regards this clone: No antigen is known for it.

Study-wide findings and caveats: Most likely, a cluster of highly shared sequence variants arose as a sequencing artifact.

Germline assignment: CDR1 SGHRS and CDR2 YFSETQ. The CDR3 runs 15 residues. Deletions cut 3 bases from V and 1 base from J, with 11 bases between. PCR employed 60 Vbeta and 13 Jbeta primers. Data came from immunoSEQ multiplex PCR; TCRdb stores just in-frame clones and leaves some out. Of about 130,000 clones in the sample, about 86% were seen once. This sequence joins TRBV5-1 and TRBJ2-1, with a tentative D call TRBD1 (5 bases). Sequencing was done on a sample of PBMCs. This TCR derives from a man between 18 and 29 years old in good health and CMV-seronegative. CDR3 in DNA: TGCGCCAGCAGCTCCCAGGGTTTGTCCTACAATGAGCAGTTCTTC. Translated, it gives CASSSQGLSYNEQFF.